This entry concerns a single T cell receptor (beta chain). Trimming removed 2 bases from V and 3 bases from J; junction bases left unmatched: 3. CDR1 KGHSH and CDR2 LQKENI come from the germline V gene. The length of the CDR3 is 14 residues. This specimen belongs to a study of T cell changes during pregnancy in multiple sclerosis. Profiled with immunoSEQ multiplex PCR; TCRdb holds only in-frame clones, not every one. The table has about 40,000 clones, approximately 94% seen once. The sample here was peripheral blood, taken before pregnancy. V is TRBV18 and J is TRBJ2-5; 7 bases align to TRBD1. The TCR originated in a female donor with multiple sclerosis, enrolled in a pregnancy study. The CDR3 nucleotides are TGTGCCAGCTCACCAGAGACAGGGAAAGAGACCCAGTACTTC. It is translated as CASSPETGKETQYF.